The clone carrying this TCR beta chain came up many times. The antigen remains unidentified. TCR beta CDR3 sequences were amplified from RNA transcripts. HTBI primers were the set used in a first-round RT-PCR of the TCR CDR3. TCRdb used MiXCR to reprocess the multiplex PCR reads, holding one entry per CDR3 protein. The data hold around 250,000 distinct CDR3 sequences, with about 14% observed a single time. The CDR3 runs to 16 residues. CDR1 is MGHRA, CDR2 YSYEKL, per germline. The V gene lost 1 base and the J gene lost 0 bases, with 13 bases spanning the gap. This entry is derived from a study of T cells in Graves' hyperthyroidism and ophthalmopathy. The overall study: Before treatment of any kind, peripheral blood was taken at initial diagnosis. General observations from the study: The authors' 13 V-J model separated ophthalmopathy from stable hyperthyroidism. Within blood appeared most thyroid clonotypes that had expanded above 0.001.

This sequence originates from a woman in her thirties or forties with Graves' hyperthyroidism that later progressed to Graves' ophthalmopathy. The chain recombines TRBV4-1 with TRBJ2-7; D is unclear. Specimen: blood. CDR3 in amino acids: CASSQVGLDGSYEQYF. The CDR3 nucleotides read TGCGCCAGCAGCCAAGTGGGGTTAGACGGCTCCTACGAGCAGTACTTC.